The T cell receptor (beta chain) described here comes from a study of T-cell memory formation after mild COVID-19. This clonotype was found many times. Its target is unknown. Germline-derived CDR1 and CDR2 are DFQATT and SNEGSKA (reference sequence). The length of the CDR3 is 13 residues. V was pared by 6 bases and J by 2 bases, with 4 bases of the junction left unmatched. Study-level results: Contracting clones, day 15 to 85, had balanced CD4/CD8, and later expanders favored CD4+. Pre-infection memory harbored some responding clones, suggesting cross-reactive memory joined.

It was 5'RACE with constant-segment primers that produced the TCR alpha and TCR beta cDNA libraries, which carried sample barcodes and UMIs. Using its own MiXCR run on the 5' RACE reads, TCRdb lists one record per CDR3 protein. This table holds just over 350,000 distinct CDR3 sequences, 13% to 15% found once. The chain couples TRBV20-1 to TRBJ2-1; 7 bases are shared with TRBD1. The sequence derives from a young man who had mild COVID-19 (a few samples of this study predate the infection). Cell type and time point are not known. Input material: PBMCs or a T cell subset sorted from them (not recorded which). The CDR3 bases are TGCAGTGCCGAGGGACAGACCTACAATGAGCAGTTCTTC. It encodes CSAEGQTYNEQFF.